This T cell receptor (beta chain) was retrieved from a study of CD8 T cells in Susac syndrome. CD8+ and CD4+ T cells from blood underwent TCR beta sequencing. With random hexamers, reverse transcription was performed on 0.5 to 1 ug of RNA. It was immunoSEQ multiplex PCR that amplified TCR beta CDR3 across 54 Vbeta and 13 Jbeta. TCRdb called the immunoSEQ multiplex PCR reads again in MiXCR, with one record for every CDR3 protein. The sample records 150,000 to 200,000 distinct CDR3 sequences, 90% to 95% being singletons. The sequence came from a human donor in good health. Sequencing was carried out using CD4+ T cells from PBMCs.

The CDR3, as DNA: TGTGCCAGCAGCTTATTAGATACGCAGTATTTT. Translating gives CASSLLDTQYF. The chain is built from TRBV7-2 and TRBJ2-3; no clear D gene. Germline V gene sequence: CDR1 SGHTA, CDR2 FQGNSA. This CDR3 spans 11 amino acids. The V end lost 2 bases, the J end lost 5 bases, and 2 bases lay between the germline ends.